This record looks at one TCR beta chain sequence and its context. This entry belongs to a study of blood T cell repertoires in COVID-19. Study details: Samples of COVID-19 (acute and convalescent) were obtained from the United States, Italy and Spain. The analysed material was cDNA or gDNA that came from T cells, B-cell-depleted T cells, or PBMCs.

The repertoire was sequenced with immunoSEQ multiplex PCR; TCRdb's copy has only in-frame clones and lacks some. This table has fewer than 250,000 clones, about 89% appearing once. Germline V gene sequence: CDR1 SGHTA, CDR2 FQGNSA. The CDR3 runs 13 residues. The V and J ends lost 1 base and 2 bases respectively, with 5 bases between them. This TCR was sampled from a woman between 35 and 50 years old with acute or convalescent COVID-19. The specimen was peripheral blood. The chain recombines TRBV7-2 with TRBJ1-1; D unresolved. The DNA of the CDR3 is TGTGCCAGCAGCTTAGTCAGAAACACTGAAGCTTTCTTT. As protein: CASSLVRNTEAFF.